This T cell receptor beta chain comes out of a study of T-cell memory formation after mild COVID-19. CDR3 length: 13 amino acids. V shed 7 bases and J 3 bases; nucleotides not matched to a gene: 3. Germline V gene lookup returns CDR1 KGHDR and CDR2 SFDVKD. Employing constant-segment primers, 5'RACE generated TCR alpha and TCR beta cDNA libraries bearing sample barcodes and UMIs. TCRdb re-analysed the 5' RACE reads in MiXCR, keeping a single row per CDR3 protein. The table lists around 430,000 distinct CDR3 sequences, 16% of them singletons. Sequencing was carried out using PBMCs or a T cell subset sorted from them (not recorded which). The source is a man younger than 30 who had mild COVID-19 (a few samples of this study predate the infection). Cell type and time point are not known. The chain recombines TRBV24-1 with TRBJ2-3; 7 bases match TRBD1. CDR3 coding DNA: TGTGCCACCAGGGGGACAGCGACAGATACGCAGTATTTT. As protein: CATRGTATDTQYF.